A single sample is the source of the 22 T cell receptor beta chains below, sequenced in a study of tumor-infiltrating lymphocytes in primary liver carcinoma. Blood RNA came from unsorted whole blood; germline DNA was also extracted. A primer in the constant region served to generate TCR beta cDNA from 500 ng of total RNA. Amplification in three nested multiplex PCR rounds with slightly modified ARM-PCR gave rise to TCR beta libraries. In the first two PCR rounds, TRBV1-TRBV30 forward primers were paired with a C-beta reverse primer, and each round lasted roughly 10 cycles. TCRdb re-derived calls from the multiplex PCR reads in MiXCR, one entry per CDR3 protein. This sample yields 330,000 or so distinct CDR3 sequences, of which around 60% are seen a single time; 5.5% to 7% belongs to the top ten. The sequenced sample was peripheral blood. The receptor source for this set is a man aged 40-49 years with primary liver carcinoma and hepatitis B virus infection.

To note about this clonotype: At one boundary the junction diverges from the germline segment, which might be a read error. The J gene is TRBJ1-5, the V gene TRBV28; possible D gene TRBD1, 5 bases. The length of the CDR3 is 15 residues. Looked up from germline, CDR1 is MDHEN and CDR2 is SYDVKM. The CDR3 loop reads CASRSGGGRNQPQHF. The DNA for the CDR3 is TGTGCCAGCAGATCTGGTGGGGGTCGCAATCAGCCCCAGCATTTC.

About this clonotype: At one boundary the junction diverges from the germline segment, which might be a read error. The chain has TRBV11-2 and TRBJ2-2, with D tentatively TRBD2 (8 bases). CDR3 size: 18 residues. Germline CDR1 SGHAT, CDR2 FQNNGV. The CDR3: CAGSRTGAREGVTGELFF. The CDR3 DNA follows: TGTGCCGGCAGTCGCACAGGGGCCCGGGAGGGGGTTACCGGGGAGCTGTTTTTT.

With regard to this clonotype: A read error may be the cause here, since a much bigger clone is one base away. The rearrangement links TRBV6-5 to TRBJ2-7, with D maybe TRBD2 (6 bases). The CDR3 spans 15 residues. From germline, CDR1 is MNHEY and CDR2 SVGAGI. This CDR3 is CASIYGPGETYEQYF. The DNA for the CDR3 is TGTGCCAGCATTTACGGTCCGGGAGAGACCTACGAGCAGTACTTC.

J is TRBJ2-5 and V is TRBV6-1, with D perhaps matching TRBD2 (6 bases). The CDR3 totals 14 residues. Deletions cut 4 bases from V and 0 bases from J, with 9 bases between. Germline CDR1 and CDR2: MNHNS and SASEGT. The CDR3 DNA reads TGTGCCAGCAGTGCTGGAGGGAACCAAGAGACCCAGTACTTC. It codes for CASSAGGNQETQYF.

The rearrangement links TRBV11-2 to TRBJ2-7; D may be TRBD1 (6 bases). Germline values: CDR1 SGHAT, CDR2 FQNNGV. Trimming left V 5 bases short and J 6 bases short, with 20 bases between. CDR3 length: 15 residues. The CDR3 is CASSLRGRTLSEQYF. CDR3 sequence (DNA): TGTGCCAGCAGCCTCAGGGGCCGCACGCTCTCCGAGCAGTACTTC.

V and J are TRBV20-1 and TRBJ1-4, with D perhaps matching TRBD1 (6 bases). The V end was cut by 0 bases, the J end by 2 bases, with 19 bases between. From germline, CDR1 is DFQATT and CDR2 SNEGSKA (reference sequence). This CDR3 spans 18 amino acids. The CDR3 DNA follows: TGCAGTGCTAGAGATATATCGATCACAGGGATCACTAATGAAAAACTGTTTTTT. Its translation is CSARDISITGITNEKLFF.

Comment on this clonotype: This is likely a read error, given that the CDR3 carries no conserved phenylalanine or tryptophan at its end. The chain has TRBV6-2 or TRBV6-3 and TRBJ2-1; no clear D gene. The CDR3 contains 15 residues. The germline V gene encodes CDR1 MNHEY and CDR2 SVGEGT. The V gene lost 6 bases and the J gene lost 6 bases, with 18 bases spanning the gap. The CDR3 DNA follows: TGTGCCAGCAGCCGTCGGGCAAGGATGGGCAATGAGCAGTTCTCC. Translated: CASSRRARMGNEQFS.

Comments on this clonotype: A much larger clonotype is one base distant, so this may be a read error. The rearrangement joins TRBV14 to TRBJ1-6; D is uncertain. Germline lookup yields CDR1 SGHDN and CDR2 FVKESK. CDR3 length equals 13 residues. CDR3 coding DNA: TGTGCCAGCAGCCAAGGCCGGCTTTCACCCATCCACTTT. This codes for CASSQGRLSPIHF.

About this clonotype itself: This may be a read error: a much more frequent sequence differs by one nucleotide. The V call is TRBV29-1, the J call TRBJ2-5; D unresolved. Trimming shortened V by 7 bases and J by 5 bases, and 20 bases separated the two germline ends. The CDR3 length is 14 residues. The germline gives CDR1 SQVTM, CDR2 ANQGSEA. CDR3 loop: CSAGCGLGFETQYF. As DNA, the CDR3 is TGCAGCGCTGGGTGCGGCTTGGGCTTTGAGACCCAGTACTTC.

On this clonotype: The junction departs from the called germline gene at one end, perhaps through a read error. This rearrangement joins TRBV12-3 or TRBV12-4 to TRBJ2-3, with D possibly TRBD2 on 6 matching bases. The CDR3 covers 15 residues. CDR3 residues: CASSLDLTSTDRQYF. CDR3 nucleotides: TGTGCCAGCAGTTTGGACTTAACTAGCACAGATAGGCAGTATTTT.

Comment on this clonotype: One base away lies a much larger clone, so this may be a sequencing read error. The rearrangement joins TRBV4-2 to TRBJ2-1, with 13 bases lining up with TRBD2. This CDR3 is 17 amino acids long. J was trimmed by 7 bases and V by 6 bases; bases with no gene match: 12. CDR1 and CDR2 from the germline V gene are LGHNA and YNFKEQ. The CDR3 protein is CASSGTSGAGEGNEQFF. CDR3 nucleotide sequence: TGTGCCAGCAGTGGGACTAGCGGGGCTGGTGAGGGAAATGAGCAGTTCTTC.

As regards this clonotype: The junction differs from germline at one of its ends, possibly a read error. The chain couples TRBV6-2 or TRBV6-3 to TRBJ2-7, with D tentatively TRBD2 (6 bases). There are 15 residues in the CDR3. Germline V gene data show CDR1 as MNHEY and CDR2 as SVGEGT. In DNA, the CDR3 is TGTGCCAGCAGTACATTCGGGGGAAGCTCCTACGAGCAGCACTTC. It specifies CASSTFGGSSYEQHF.

J is TRBJ2-5 and V is TRBV11-3, with 11 bases lining up with TRBD1. This CDR3 region has 19 residues. J lost 5 bases, V lost 3 bases, and 17 bases had no gene match. The germline V gene has CDR1 SGHNT and CDR2 YENEEA. CDR3 coding DNA: TGTGCCAGCAGCTTTGGCGGGAGTGGCACCGGGACAGGGGGTGAGACCCAGTACTTC. The encoded protein is CASSFGGSGTGTGGETQYF.

The chain recombines TRBV29-1 with TRBJ1-1; tentatively, D is TRBD1 (6 bases). The CDR3 covers 14 residues. Germline assignment: CDR1 SQVTM and CDR2 ANQGSEA. Trimming left V 7 bases short and J 6 bases short, with 21 bases between. In nucleotides, the CDR3 is TGCAGCGCGAAAAGGGGGACCCTGAAGCCTGAAGCTTTCTTT. This encodes CSAKRGTLKPEAFF.

This chain uses TRBV5-6 with TRBJ2-3, with D uncertain. This CDR3 contains 14 residues. The germline V gene encodes CDR1 SGHDT and CDR2 YYEEEE. V lost 2 bases and J lost 0, with 7 bases in between. CDR3: CASSFELSTDTQYF. As DNA, the CDR3 is TGTGCCAGCAGCTTTGAGCTTAGCACAGATACGCAGTATTTT.

At least ten counts were recorded for this clonotype. This chain joins TRBV6-1 and TRBJ2-3; 10 positions agree with TRBD2. This CDR3 is built from 19 residues. V lost 2 bases to trimming and J lost 4 bases; unmatched junction nucleotides: 15. The germline V gene has CDR1 MNHNS and CDR2 SASEGT. CDR3 loop: CASSERGSRLAGDADTQYF. Written as DNA, the CDR3 is TGTGCCAGCAGTGAACGGGGTAGTAGGCTAGCGGGAGACGCAGATACGCAGTATTTT.

Worth noting for this clonotype: The junction and the germline gene differ at one end; a read error may be behind it. DNA for the CDR3: TGTGCCAGTAGTTACCTCGGACAGGCGAGCTCCTACAAGCAGTACTTC. It codes for CASSYLGQASSYKQYF. This chain connects TRBV6-6 to TRBJ2-7; TRBD1 matches 7 bases. CDR3 length: 16 amino acids. Germline V CDR1 and CDR2: MNHNY, SVGAGI (reference sequence).

Remarks on this clonotype: Since no conserved phenylalanine or tryptophan closes the CDR3, a read error is the likely cause. The V call is TRBV6-5, the J call TRBJ2-7; TRBD2 is a possible D gene (5 bases). The germline CDR1 and CDR2 sequences are MNHEY and SVGAGI. The V end was cut by 6 bases, the J end by 5 bases, with 20 bases between. The CDR3 spans 15 residues. This chain's CDR3 is CASSLIAEARHEQYL. The CDR3 coding sequence is TGTGCCAGCAGCTTGATCGCGGAGGCCCGCCACGAGCAGTACTTG.

There are many counts of this clonotype. The chain couples TRBV4-1 to TRBJ2-7, with a weak D call TRBD2 (7 bases). The CDR3 sequence is 16 residues long. V was shortened by 1 base and J by 3 bases, with 16 bases between the two germline ends. Germline V CDR1 and CDR2: MGHRA, YSYEKL. CDR3 in DNA: TGCGCCAGCAGCCAAGGTAATCGGGGGGCCGGCTACGAGCAGTACTTC. Protein: CASSQGNRGAGYEQYF.

Ten or more counts support this clonotype. The chain has TRBV29-1 and TRBJ1-1; 7 bases agree with TRBD1. J lost 6 bases, V lost 6 bases, and 10 bases had no gene match. CDR1 and CDR2 (germline): SQVTM, ANQGSEA. This CDR3 contains 13 residues. CDR3 sequence: CSVATGPGSEAFF. As DNA, the CDR3 is TGCAGCGTGGCGACAGGGCCGGGATCTGAAGCTTTCTTT.

Concerning this clonotype: Mismatch with germline at one junction end may stem from a read error. V gene TRBV5-8 combines with J gene TRBJ1-1; 7 bases are shared with TRBD1. Looked up from germline, CDR1 is SGHTS and CDR2 is YDEGEE. This CDR3 has 16 residues. Here the CDR3 reads CASSLDKSTGNTEAFF. The CDR3 DNA sequence: TGTGCCAGCAGCTTGGATAAATCGACAGGGAACACTGAAGCTTTCTTC. Complete variable domain (other parts from reference TRBV5-8 and TRBJ1-1): EAGVTQSPTHLIKTRGQQATLRCSPISGHTSVYWYQQALGLGLQFLLWYDEGEERNRGNFPPRFSGRQFPNYSSELNVNALELEDSALYLCASSLDKSTGNTEAFFGQGTRLTVV.

This clonotype was picked up a small number of times. This clone may be a read error of a much larger clone one base away. The chain links TRBV29-1 to TRBJ1-1, with D perhaps TRBD1 (6 bases). Germline V gives CDR1 SQVTM, CDR2 ANQGSEA. This CDR3 has 13 residues. The ends were cut back, 4 bases at V and 1 base at J, with 10 bases in the middle. The CDR3 protein is CSVGQGPNTEAFF. CDR3 coding DNA: TGCAGCGTTGGTCAGGGGCCGAACACTGAAGCTTTCTTT.